One sample yielded the 6 T cell receptor beta chains listed below, sequenced in a study of Graves' ophthalmopathy and Graves' hyperthyroidism. Amplifying from RNA transcripts, the study obtained TCR beta CDR3 regions. An initial RT-PCR round employing HTBI primers preceded a second-round multiplex PCR. Using its own MiXCR run on the multiplex PCR reads, TCRdb lists one record per CDR3 protein. The data show some 350,000 distinct CDR3 sequences, about 15% seen once. Sequencing was carried out using peripheral blood. These receptors were collected from an adult woman with stable Graves' hyperthyroidism.

This clonotype has at least ten counts. CDR3 nucleotide sequence: TGTGCCAGCAGCTGGAGGGGGACAGGGGGCCTATACGAGCAGTACTTC. It is translated as CASSWRGTGGLYEQYF. The genes are TRBV5-6 and TRBJ2-7, with 12 positions matching TRBD1. This CDR3 comprises 16 residues. V was pared by 3 bases and J by 4 bases, with 8 bases of the junction left unmatched. The germline gives CDR1 SGHDT, CDR2 YYEEEE.

This clonotype was seen repeatedly, ten times or more. At one of its ends the junction is not consistent with the germline gene, which may arise from a read error. This chain joins TRBV7-7 and TRBJ1-1, with D perhaps TRBD1 (6 bases). This CDR3 spans 18 amino acids. The V gene's germline CDR1 is SSHAT and CDR2 FNYEAQ (reference sequence). CDR3: CASSPIGGAWDMNTEAFF. The CDR3 bases are TGTGCTAGCAGCCCGATCGGAGGCGCTTGGGACATGAACACTGAAGCTTTCTTT. Full variable domain (outside the CDR3, taken from reference TRBV7-7 and TRBJ1-1): GAGVSQSPRYKVTKRGQDVTLRCDPISSHATLYWYQQALGQGPEFLTYFNYEAQPDKSGLPSDRFSAERPEGSISTLTIQRTEQRDSAMYRCASSPIGGAWDMNTEAFFGQGTRLTVV.

This clonotype was recorded at least ten times. The chain employs TRBV20-1 and TRBJ2-7; D is possibly TRBD1 or TRBD2 (5 bases each). CDR3 length: 16 residues. Trimming took off 0 bases at V and 0 bases at J, with 15 bases between the two ends. Looked up from germline, CDR1 is DFQATT and CDR2 is SNEGSKA (reference sequence). CDR3 nucleotides: TGCAGTGCTAGAGATACGGGGCGGGCCGGCTCCTACGAGCAGTACTTC. It is translated as CSARDTGRAGSYEQYF.

This clonotype was recorded many times. The chain has TRBV12-5 and TRBJ1-5; D unresolved. Germline values: CDR1 LGHNT, CDR2 FRNRAP. CDR3 length: 14 residues. The V end lost 1 base, the J end lost 0 bases, and 4 bases lay between the germline ends. CDR3 DNA sequence: TGTGCTAGTGGTTTGGAGCTTAGCAATCAGCCCCAGCATTTT. Amino acid sequence: CASGLELSNQPQHF.

Ten or more counts support this clonotype. V and J are TRBV12-3 or TRBV12-4 and TRBJ1-5, with 8 bases aligning to TRBD1. The CDR3 covers 14 residues. V lost 5 bases, J lost 7 bases, and 7 bases stayed unmatched. The CDR3 DNA reads as TGTGCCAGCAGTCTACAGGGGGTGGACCAGCCCCAGCATTTT. Protein: CASSLQGVDQPQHF.

This clonotype occurred many times. The chain carries TRBV2 and TRBJ2-5; possible D gene TRBD2, 6 bases. Per the germline V gene, CDR1 is SNHLY and CDR2 is FYNNEI. V shed 4 bases and J shed 1 base, with 10 bases lying between them. The CDR3 runs 14 residues. For the CDR3, the DNA is TGTGCCAGCAGTGGAGGAGCGGGCCAAGAGACCCAGTACTTC. Translation: CASSGGAGQETQYF.